A single sample is the source of the 5 T cell receptor beta chains below, sequenced in a study of CD8+CD57+ T cells in acquired aplastic anemia. Template material for TCR beta VDJ and CDR3 profiling consisted of genomic DNA. TCRdb reprocessed the reads with MiXCR, giving one entry per CDR3 protein. The repertoire holds 270,000 or so distinct CDR3 sequences, with about 80% as singletons. Selection for sequencing was limited to patients who had shown CD8+CD57+ cell expansion by flow cytometry. The specimen was sorted CD4+, CD8+, or CD8+CD57+ T cells (not recorded which) from PBMCs. These receptors all stem from a human donor with aplastic anemia.

In regard to this clonotype: Likely a read error: the CDR3 ends without its conserved phenylalanine or tryptophan. The DNA is left out, because the CDR3 cannot be placed on it with certainty; the CDR3 is given as TCRdb lists it. The chain is built from TRBV11-3 and TRBJ2-1; no check of the table's D call, TRBD2, against the DNA was made. 13 amino acids form the CDR3, both terminal residues included. Germline CDR1 SGHNT, CDR2 YENEEA. CDR3 region: CASSMGVGEAFFL.

In DNA, the CDR3 is TGTGCCACCAGTGCTGGAAATTCACCCCTCCACTTT. Its protein is CATSAGNSPLHF. The chain links TRBV24-1 to TRBJ1-6; no clear D. With 5 bases removed from V and 7 bases from J, the gap between germline ends came to 5 bases. This CDR3 has 12 residues. Germline CDR1 KGHDR, CDR2 SFDVKD.

A note on this clonotype: The junction departs from germline at one end; a sequencing error may be responsible. This chain uses TRBV2 with TRBJ2-6, with a possible D match to TRBD2 (6 bases). CDR1 is SNHLY and CDR2 is FYNNEI in the germline V gene. The length of the CDR3 is 15 residues. In DNA, the CDR3 is TGTGCCAGCAGTGCCGGGAGCTCTGGGGCCAAGGTCCTGACTTTC. Its protein product is CASSAGSSGAKVLTF.

On this clonotype: Because it lacks the conserved phenylalanine or tryptophan at the end, this CDR3 is likely a read error. The limits of the CDR3 on the DNA are not certain, so only TCRdb's listed CDR3 is given. The rearrangement joins TRBV2 to TRBJ2-7; whether TRBD1, the table's D call, matches the DNA was not checked. With termini counted, the CDR3 has 15 amino acids. Germline V gene data show CDR1 as SNHLY and CDR2 as FYNNEI. This CDR3 is CASGDGGTLTQDFGP.

Notes on this clonotype: One end of the junction fails to match germline, which may point to a read error. V usage is TRBV19 and J usage is TRBJ2-3; D unclear. This CDR3 region has 14 residues. Germline V gene lookup returns CDR1 LNHDA and CDR2 SQIVND (reference sequence). CDR3 sequence reads: CASSLAGGPYTEQF. The DNA for the CDR3 is TGTGCCAGTAGTTTAGCTGGCGGTCCCTACACTGAGCAGTTT.